A single T cell receptor beta chain is shown here with its context. Its antigen is not identified. The source of the sample is a study of T cell responses to AZD1222 COVID-19 vaccine. Trimming left V 1 base short and J 6 bases short, with 11 bases between. The CDR3 extends over 14 amino acids. The V gene's germline CDR1 is SGHVS and CDR2 FQNEAQ. Study-level findings and limits: Among spike-specific TCRs, nearly half reportedly target unmutated variant regions.

Repertoires were generated with immunoSEQ multiplex PCR, while TCRdb's copy carries only in-frame clones and drops some. The sample contains around 66,000 clones, 60% to 85% of which appear only once. This sequence joins TRBV7-8 and TRBJ2-3; the D gene is possibly TRBD2 (5 bases). The sequence was obtained from an adult in good health. Sequencing was performed on peripheral blood, taken on day 0 of MenACWY control vaccination. In DNA form, the CDR3 reads TGTGCCAGCAGCTTAGTCCTCCGGAGGGATACGCAGTATTTT. It yields the protein CASSLVLRRDTQYF.